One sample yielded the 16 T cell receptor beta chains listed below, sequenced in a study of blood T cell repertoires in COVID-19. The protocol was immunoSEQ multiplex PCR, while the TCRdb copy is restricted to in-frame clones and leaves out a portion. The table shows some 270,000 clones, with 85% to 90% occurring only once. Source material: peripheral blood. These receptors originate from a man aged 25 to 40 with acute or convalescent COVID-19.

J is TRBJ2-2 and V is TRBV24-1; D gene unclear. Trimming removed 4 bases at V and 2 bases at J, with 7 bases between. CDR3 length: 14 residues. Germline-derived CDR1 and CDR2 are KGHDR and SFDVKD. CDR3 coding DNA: TGTGCCACCAGTGACTTTTATAACACCGGGGAGCTGTTTTTT. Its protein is CATSDFYNTGELFF.

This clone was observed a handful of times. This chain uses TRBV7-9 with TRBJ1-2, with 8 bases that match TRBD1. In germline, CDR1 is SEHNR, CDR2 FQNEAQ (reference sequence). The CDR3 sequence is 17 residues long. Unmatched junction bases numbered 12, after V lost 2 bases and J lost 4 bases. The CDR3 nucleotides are TGTGCCAGCAGCTTATCCGTTTCAGGGGGCGGGTTCTATGGCTACACCTTC. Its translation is CASSLSVSGGGFYGYTF.

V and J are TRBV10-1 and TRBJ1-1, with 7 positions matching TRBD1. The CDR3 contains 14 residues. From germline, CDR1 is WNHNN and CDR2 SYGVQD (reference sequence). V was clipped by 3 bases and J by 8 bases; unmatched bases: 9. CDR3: CASSDSSNRGEAFF. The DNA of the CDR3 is TGCGCCAGCAGTGACAGTTCCAACAGGGGCGAAGCTTTCTTT.

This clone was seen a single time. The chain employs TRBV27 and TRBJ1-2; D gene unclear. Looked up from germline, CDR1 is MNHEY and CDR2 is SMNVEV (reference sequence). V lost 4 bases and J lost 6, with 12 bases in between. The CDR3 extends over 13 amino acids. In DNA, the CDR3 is TGTGCCAGCAGTTCTGGACTTGGCGATGGCTACACCTTC. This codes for CASSSGLGDGYTF.

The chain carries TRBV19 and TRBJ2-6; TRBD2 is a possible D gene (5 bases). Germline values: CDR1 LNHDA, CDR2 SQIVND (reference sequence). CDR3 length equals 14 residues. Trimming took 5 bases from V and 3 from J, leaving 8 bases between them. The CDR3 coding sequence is TGTGCCAGTAGTGGAGGCTATGGGGCCAACGTCCTGACTTTC. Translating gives CASSGGYGANVLTF.

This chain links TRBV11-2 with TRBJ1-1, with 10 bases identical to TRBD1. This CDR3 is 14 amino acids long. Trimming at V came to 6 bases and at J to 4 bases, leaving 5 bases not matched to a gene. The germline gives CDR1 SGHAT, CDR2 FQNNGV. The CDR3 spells CASSTGQGFTEAFF. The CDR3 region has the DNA TGTGCCAGCAGTACGGGACAGGGGTTCACTGAAGCTTTCTTT.

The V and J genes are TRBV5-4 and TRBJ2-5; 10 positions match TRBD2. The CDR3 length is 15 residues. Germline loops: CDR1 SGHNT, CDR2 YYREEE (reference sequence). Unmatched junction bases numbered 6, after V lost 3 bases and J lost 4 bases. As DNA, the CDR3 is TGTGCCAGCAGCTCAAGCGGGAGGGCCGGAGAGACCCAGTACTTC. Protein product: CASSSSGRAGETQYF.

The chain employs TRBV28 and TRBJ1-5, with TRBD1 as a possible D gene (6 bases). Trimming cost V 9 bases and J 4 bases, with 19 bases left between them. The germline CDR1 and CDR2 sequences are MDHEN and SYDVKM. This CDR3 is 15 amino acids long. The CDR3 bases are TGTGCCAGTCGATTCGCCGCAGGGGTTAATCAGCCCCAGCATTTT. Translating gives CASRFAAGVNQPQHF.

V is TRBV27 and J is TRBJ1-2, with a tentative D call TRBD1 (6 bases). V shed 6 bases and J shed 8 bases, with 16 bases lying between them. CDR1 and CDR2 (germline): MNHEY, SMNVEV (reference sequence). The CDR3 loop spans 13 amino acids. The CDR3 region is CASRQQGRDGYTF. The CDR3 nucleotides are TGTGCCAGCAGGCAACAGGGAAGGGACGGCTACACCTTC.

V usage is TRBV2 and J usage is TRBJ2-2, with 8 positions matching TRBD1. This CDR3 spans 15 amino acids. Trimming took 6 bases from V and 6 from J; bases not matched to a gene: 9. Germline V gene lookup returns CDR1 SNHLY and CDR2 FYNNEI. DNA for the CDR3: TGTGCCAGCAGGAGGGACAGGTTTAGGGCCGGGGAGCTGTTTTTT. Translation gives CASRRDRFRAGELFF. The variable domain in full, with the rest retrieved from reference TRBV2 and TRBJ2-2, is EPEVTQTPSHQVTQMGQEVILRCVPISNHLYFYWYRQILGQKVEFLVSFYNNEISEKSEIFDDQFSVERPDGSNFTLKIRSTKLEDSAMYFCASRRDRFRAGELFFGEGSRLTVL.

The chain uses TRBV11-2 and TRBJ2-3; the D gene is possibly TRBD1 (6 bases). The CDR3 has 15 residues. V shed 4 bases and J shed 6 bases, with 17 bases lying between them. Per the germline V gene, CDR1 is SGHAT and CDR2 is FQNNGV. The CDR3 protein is CASSSDFTGRDTQYF. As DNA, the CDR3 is TGTGCCAGCAGCTCGGACTTTACAGGGCGCGATACGCAGTATTTT.

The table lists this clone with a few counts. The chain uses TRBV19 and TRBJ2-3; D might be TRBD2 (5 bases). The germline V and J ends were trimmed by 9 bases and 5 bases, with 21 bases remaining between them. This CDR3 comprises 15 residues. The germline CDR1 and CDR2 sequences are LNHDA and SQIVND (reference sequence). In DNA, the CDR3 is TGTGCCAGCAACCTCGGACTCTCCCGGGGAGATACGCAGTATTTT. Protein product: CASNLGLSRGDTQYF.

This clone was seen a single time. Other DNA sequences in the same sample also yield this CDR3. CDR3 sequence: CASSPRTPGANVLTF. The DNA for the CDR3 is TGTGCCAGCAGCCCACGGACACCTGGGGCCAACGTCCTGACTTTC. The rearrangement links TRBV3-1 (or the pseudogene TRBV3-2) to TRBJ2-6, with D perhaps matching TRBD1 (5 bases). The V gene's germline CDR1 is LGHDT and CDR2 YNNKEL (reference sequence). V lost 4 bases and J lost 2, with 9 bases in between. The CDR3 loop spans 15 amino acids.

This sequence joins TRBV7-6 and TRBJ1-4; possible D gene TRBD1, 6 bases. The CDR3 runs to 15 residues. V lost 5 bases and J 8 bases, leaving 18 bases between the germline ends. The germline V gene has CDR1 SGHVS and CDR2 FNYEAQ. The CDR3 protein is CASSPIGGVGEKLFF. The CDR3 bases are TGTGCCAGCAGCCCCATAGGGGGGGTGGGAGAAAAACTGTTTTTT.

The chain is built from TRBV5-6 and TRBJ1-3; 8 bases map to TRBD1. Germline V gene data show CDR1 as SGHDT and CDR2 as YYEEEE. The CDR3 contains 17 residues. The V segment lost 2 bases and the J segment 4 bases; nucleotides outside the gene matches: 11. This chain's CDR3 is CASSLISRGRSGNTIYF. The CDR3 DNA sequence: TGTGCCAGCAGCTTAATCTCCAGGGGGCGTTCGGGAAACACCATATATTTT.

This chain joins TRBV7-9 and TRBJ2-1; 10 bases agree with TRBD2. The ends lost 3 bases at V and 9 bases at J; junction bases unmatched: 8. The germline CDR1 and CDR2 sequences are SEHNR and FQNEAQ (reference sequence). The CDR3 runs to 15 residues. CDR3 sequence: CASSFDSGRAREQFF. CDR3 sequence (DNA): TGTGCCAGCAGCTTTGACAGCGGGAGGGCCCGTGAGCAGTTCTTC.